This T cell receptor beta chain emerged from a study of blood T cells in healthy people across ages. The CDR3 totals 17 residues. The V gene's germline CDR1 is SGHRS and CDR2 YFSETQ. Deletions cut 0 bases from V and 6 bases from J, with 19 bases between. General observations from the study: Diversity estimates from one million T cells were considered underestimates. It was the long-lived donors that had more naive CD4+ cells and higher diversity than aged donors.

The authors ran a second PCR of roughly 6 to 12 cycles using a sample-barcoded 5' primer and a J-beta primer mix. Each cDNA molecule was tagged by a template-switch adaptor that had 12 random nucleotides. All samples gave at least 2.5 million CDR3-containing paired-end reads. TCRdb itself ran the 5' RACE reads through MiXCR, one entry per CDR3 protein. In the table there are around 850,000 distinct CDR3 sequences, 30% to 45% of which are singletons. This clonotype was detected ten times or more. Its antigen is undetermined. The receptor was derived from a young man in good health. Sequencing was carried out using blood. V gene TRBV5-1 combines with J gene TRBJ2-1; the D gene is possibly TRBD2 (5 bases). The CDR3 loop reads CASSLEGDISPSNEQFF. In DNA form, the CDR3 reads TGCGCCAGCAGCTTGGAGGGAGACATATCTCCTTCCAATGAGCAGTTCTTC.